Below, one TCR beta chain is given with its context. Its antigen is not known. A second PCR of 7 to 11 cycles used a sample-barcoded 5' primer and a J-beta primer mix. MiXCR, applied by TCRdb to the 5' RACE reads, yields one record per CDR3 protein. Among 1.5 million to 2 million distinct CDR3 sequences, roughly 27% were seen once, and the ten largest hold 7.7%. The data stem from a study of blood T cells in healthy people across ages. Overall study results and limits: The CMV status of each donor remained undetermined, and this could have confounded shifts in expanded clonotypes.

The V gene end was trimmed by 6 bases and the J gene end by 5 bases; junction bases not matched to a gene: 6. CDR3 length: 12 amino acids. In germline, CDR1 is DFQATT, CDR2 SNEGSKA (reference sequence). Sequenced: blood. The TCR was taken from a woman in her twenties or thirties in good health. The rearrangement joins TRBV20-1 to TRBJ2-7; 8 nucleotides line up with TRBD1. CDR3 DNA sequence: TGCAGTGCCCGGACAGGGTTGGACGAGCAGTACTTC. This sequence encodes CSARTGLDEQYF.